This TCR beta chain emerged from a study of vaccination effects on CD4 cells after COVID-19. Study results and limitations: Clones induced by infection and by vaccine showed marked clonal contraction late after vaccination.

When less than 12 days of culture had elapsed, CD4+ T cells were isolated. Participants each got two BNT162b2 or mRNA-1273 vaccine doses. A single count supports this clone. Antigen unknown. V shed 2 bases and J 2 bases; nucleotides not matched to a gene: 23. This CDR3 has 23 amino acids. CDR1 is SGHRS and CDR2 is YFSETQ in the germline V gene. The method was immunoSEQ multiplex PCR; TCRdb's version includes in-frame clones alone and lacks a portion of them. There are about 73,000 clones in the sample; roughly four fifths occur only once, and approximately 2% lies in the top ten. The sequenced sample was CD4+ T cells from PBMCs cultured without peptide, obtained after COVID-19 vaccination. The gene calls are TRBV5-1 and TRBJ2-3; the match to TRBD2 covers 13 bases. The receptor was derived from a human donor who received a COVID-19 vaccine. This CDR3 is CASSLAGQGPRRGLAGITDTQYF. The DNA for the CDR3 is TGCGCCAGCAGCTTAGCGGGACAGGGGCCCAGGAGGGGACTAGCGGGGATCACAGATACGCAGTATTTT.